These 24 T cell receptor beta chains share one sample of origin, sequenced in a study of blood T cell repertoires in COVID-19 (dated by TCRdb to the early 2020s). The library relied on the immunoSEQ multiplex PCR assay. TCRdb carries this immuneACCESS record with in-frame sequences only. Its versions omit some clonotypes, under half of them owing to an unresolved V gene in the studies checked, with the rest unexplained. The sample table holds around 60,000 clones, of which approximately 85% were seen once. The top ten constitute roughly 4% of the sample. Sequenced sample: peripheral blood. All receptors come from a man aged 45-65 years with active COVID-19.

This chain uses TRBV7-8 with TRBJ1-5, with 11 bases that match TRBD1. The CDR3 is made up of 17 amino acids. Germline CDR1 SGHVS, CDR2 FQNEAQ. The ends lost 5 bases at V and 5 bases at J; junction bases unmatched: 11. The CDR3 loop reads CASSTRTGGLIDQPQHF. CDR3 sequence (DNA): TGTGCCAGCAGCACCCGGACAGGGGGCCTTATCGATCAGCCCCAGCATTTT.

The chain joins TRBV5-7 to TRBJ2-5; 7 bases align to TRBD1. TRBV5-7 falls under the ORF class, with uncertain function. The CDR3 consists of 14 residues. The J segment lost 6 bases and the V segment lost 6 bases, leaving 11 bases of the junction unmatched. In nucleotides, the CDR3 is TGTGCCAGCACCCGAGACAGGGATGTAAAGACCCAGTACTTC. It is translated as CASTRDRDVKTQYF.

This chain connects TRBV5-6 to TRBJ2-2, with D tentatively TRBD2 (6 bases). The CDR3 is made up of 13 amino acids. Germline V lookup: CDR1 SGHDT, CDR2 YYEEEE. The V and J ends lost 4 bases and 5 bases respectively, with 9 bases between them. CDR3 nucleotides: TGTGCCAGCAGCCCCGGGAGAACCGGGGAGCTGTTTTTT. It is translated as CASSPGRTGELFF. Based on the CDR3 plus reference TRBV5-6 and TRBJ2-2, the full variable domain is DAGVTQSPTHLIKTRGQQVTLRCSPKSGHDTVSWYQQALGQGPQFIFQYYEEEERQRGNFPDRFSGHQFPNYSSELNVNALLLGDSALYLCASSPGRTGELFFGEGSRLTVL.

The rearrangement uses TRBV5-4 and TRBJ2-5; 9 bases align to TRBD2. V dropped 5 bases and J dropped 2; count of bases not matched to a gene: 10. CDR1 is SGHNT and CDR2 is YYREEE in the germline V gene (reference sequence). The CDR3 contains 16 residues. CDR3 bases: TGTGCCAGCAGACGAGCGGGGGGTTCGTCGCAAGAGACCCAGTACTTC. The encoded protein is CASRRAGGSSQETQYF.

The chain joins TRBV6-5 to TRBJ2-7; the match to TRBD1 covers 9 bases. V shed 7 bases and J 6 bases; nucleotides not matched to a gene: 7. This CDR3 comprises 13 residues. Germline V gene lookup returns CDR1 MNHEY and CDR2 SVGAGI. CDR3 amino acids: CASKGTGSSEQYF. Here the CDR3 DNA reads TGTGCCAGCAAGGGGACAGGGTCGAGCGAGCAGTACTTC.

The chain carries TRBV5-1 and TRBJ2-7, with 8 bases aligning to TRBD1. Germline values: CDR1 SGHRS, CDR2 YFSETQ. The CDR3 loop spans 13 amino acids. With V trimmed by 4 bases and J by 3 bases, 3 bases remained unmatched. The CDR3, as DNA: TGCGCCAGCAGCCGGGACAGGAACTACGAGCAGTACTTC. Its protein product is CASSRDRNYEQYF.

The CDR3 here is CASESGQTYNEQFF. DNA of the CDR3: TGCGCCAGTGAATCAGGGCAAACGTACAATGAGCAGTTCTTC. V usage is TRBV10-2 and J usage is TRBJ2-1, with D possibly matching TRBD1 (5 bases). Germline CDR1 WSHSY, CDR2 SAAADI. With 9 bases removed from V and 4 bases from J, the gap between germline ends came to 16 bases. The CDR3 has 14 residues.

The rearrangement links TRBV27 to TRBJ1-1; 7 positions match TRBD1. V was clipped by 2 bases and J by 2 bases; unmatched bases: 2. Looked up from germline, CDR1 is MNHEY and CDR2 is SMNVEV (reference sequence). CDR3 length equals 14 residues. The CDR3 protein is CASSLQGVNTEAFF. CDR3 in DNA: TGTGCCAGCAGTTTACAGGGGGTCAACACTGAAGCTTTCTTT.

V is TRBV2 and J is TRBJ1-6; 7 bases match TRBD1. The CDR3 sequence is 13 residues long. The ends lost 7 bases at V and 7 bases at J; junction bases unmatched: 4. Germline CDR1 is SNHLY and CDR2 is FYNNEI. The CDR3 sequence: CASTGQANSPLHF. CDR3 nucleotide sequence: TGTGCCAGCACAGGACAGGCAAATTCACCCCTCCACTTT.

The chain is built from TRBV30 and TRBJ1-2; D is possibly TRBD1 (5 bases). The ends were cut back, 0 bases at V and 8 bases at J, with 10 bases in the middle. The CDR3 has 12 amino acids. CDR1 GTSNPN and CDR2 SVGIG come from the germline V gene (reference sequence). The CDR3 region has the DNA TGTGCCTGGAGTGTAAGGGGTCTAGGCTACACCTTC. Its translation is CAWSVRGLGYTF.

This chain uses TRBV28 with TRBJ2-1; D perhaps matches TRBD2 (7 bases). Trimming cost V 11 bases and J 0 bases, with 20 bases left between them. This CDR3 is built from 16 residues. Germline CDR1 and CDR2: MDHEN and SYDVKM. CDR3 amino acids: CAHTPAGAGSYNEQFF. The CDR3 bases are TGTGCCCACACCCCGGCGGGGGCTGGCTCCTACAATGAGCAGTTCTTC.

This clone was seen once. V usage is TRBV11-2 and J usage is TRBJ1-6, with D possibly being TRBD1 (6 bases). V shed 4 bases and J shed 11 bases, with 18 bases lying between them. This CDR3 spans 15 amino acids. Germline loops: CDR1 SGHAT, CDR2 FQNNGV. The CDR3 loop is CASSSVRGAGPPLHF. The CDR3, as DNA: TGTGCCAGCAGCTCGGTTCGGGGGGCTGGTCCACCCCTCCACTTT. Full variable domain (remainder filled in from reference TRBV11-2 and TRBJ1-6): EAGVAQSPRYKIIEKRQSVAFWCNPISGHATLYWYQQILGQGPKLLIQFQNNGVVDDSQLPKDRFSAERLKGVDSTLKIQPAKLEDSAVYLCASSSVRGAGPPLHFGNGTRLTVT.

V is TRBV4-1 and J is TRBJ2-3; 12 bases are shared with TRBD1. This CDR3 contains 15 residues. The junction had 6 bases not matched to a gene; V was cut back by 4 bases and J by 7 bases. Germline lookup yields CDR1 MGHRA and CDR2 YSYEKL. The CDR3 bases are TGCGCCAGCAGCCCTCTCGGGACAGGGGGCTATACGCAGTATTTT. Translation gives CASSPLGTGGYTQYF.

This chain's CDR3 is CASSHTLPGAKNIQYF. The CDR3 DNA sequence: TGCGCCAGCAGCCATACCTTGCCGGGAGCCAAAAACATTCAGTACTTC. This chain links TRBV4-1 with TRBJ2-4; no firm D call. Trimming took off 3 bases at V and 0 bases at J, with 12 bases between the two ends. This CDR3 is built from 16 residues. Germline V gene sequence: CDR1 MGHRA, CDR2 YSYEKL.

This clone was recorded once. The chain combines TRBV7-2 with TRBJ2-7, with a weak D call TRBD1 (6 bases). Germline lookup yields CDR1 SGHTA and CDR2 FQGNSA. This CDR3 has 13 residues. V was shortened by 3 bases and J by 3 bases, with 9 bases between the two germline ends. CDR3 amino acids: CASSFQQGYEQYF. The CDR3 bases are TGTGCCAGCAGCTTCCAACAGGGCTACGAGCAGTACTTC.

The CDR3 loop is CASSPAGTEAFF. CDR3 sequence (DNA): TGTGCCAGCAGCCCGGCGGGGACTGAAGCTTTCTTT. This rearrangement joins TRBV9 to TRBJ1-1, with no clear D. Looked up from germline, CDR1 is SGDLS and CDR2 is YYNGEE. Trimming took off 4 bases at V and 5 bases at J, with 9 bases between the two ends. This CDR3 is 12 amino acids long.

This chain connects TRBV19 to TRBJ1-5; 8 bases fit TRBD1. The CDR3 totals 15 residues. Germline V lookup: CDR1 LNHDA, CDR2 SQIVND (reference sequence). V lost 3 bases and J lost 0; bases outside the gene matches: 1. The DNA for the CDR3 is TGTGCCAGTAGTATGACAGGGGATAGCAATCAGCCCCAGCATTTT. It codes for CASSMTGDSNQPQHF. Based on the CDR3 plus reference TRBV19 and TRBJ1-5, the full variable domain is DGGITQSPKYLFRKEGQNVTLSCEQNLNHDAMYWYRQDPGQGLRLIYYSQIVNDFQKGDIAEGYSVSREKKESFPLTVTSAQKNPTAFYLCASSMTGDSNQPQHFGDGTRLSIL.

This clone turned up a few times. The chain couples TRBV5-6 to TRBJ2-7; D is uncertain. The germline V gene has CDR1 SGHDT and CDR2 YYEEEE. This CDR3 has 12 amino acids. V was shortened by 4 bases and J by 5 bases, with 10 bases between the two germline ends. The CDR3 DNA follows: TGTGCCAGCAGCCTAGGATCCAACGAGCAGTACTTC. It encodes CASSLGSNEQYF. Based on the CDR3 plus reference TRBV5-6 and TRBJ2-7, the full variable domain is DAGVTQSPTHLIKTRGQQVTLRCSPKSGHDTVSWYQQALGQGPQFIFQYYEEEERQRGNFPDRFSGHQFPNYSSELNVNALLLGDSALYLCASSLGSNEQYFGPGTRLTVT.

CDR3 coding DNA: TGCGCCAGCGTCCCGGGACAGGGGTCGTCTGAGCAGTACTTC. This encodes CASVPGQGSSEQYF. The chain has TRBV5-1 and TRBJ2-7; TRBD1 matches at 10 bases. The length of the CDR3 is 14 residues. Trimming took 7 bases from V and 7 from J; bases not matched to a gene: 11. Germline-derived CDR1 and CDR2 are SGHRS and YFSETQ.

V is TRBV6-6 and J is TRBJ2-3, with a tentative D call TRBD1 (5 bases). Germline CDR1 reads MNHNY; CDR2 reads SVGAGI (reference sequence). V dropped 0 bases and J dropped 5 bases, with 12 bases sitting between them. The CDR3 is 15 residues long. The CDR3: CASSYSQGPGDTQYF. The CDR3, as DNA: TGTGCCAGCAGTTACTCGCAGGGTCCCGGAGATACGCAGTATTTT.

The chain recombines TRBV18 with TRBJ1-1; 10 nucleotides line up with TRBD1. The germline CDR1 and CDR2 sequences are KGHSH and LQKENI. V trimming: 4 bases; J trimming: 5 bases; junction bases outside the gene matches: 7. CDR3 length: 15 residues. CDR3 in amino acids: CASSRQGARRTEAFF. CDR3 nucleotide sequence: TGTGCCAGCTCACGACAGGGGGCGAGGAGGACTGAAGCTTTCTTT.

CDR3: CSASQGLIYNEQFF. In DNA form, the CDR3 reads TGCAGTGCTAGTCAAGGACTGATATACAATGAGCAGTTCTTC. The rearrangement joins TRBV20-1 to TRBJ2-1; possibly TRBD2 for D (5 bases). V dropped 3 bases and J dropped 4 bases, with 13 bases sitting between them. The CDR3 spans 14 residues. Germline V gives CDR1 DFQATT, CDR2 SNEGSKA (reference sequence).

This chain links TRBV19 with TRBJ1-6; 8 bases map to TRBD1. J lost 8 bases, V lost 7 bases, and 10 bases had no gene match. CDR3 length: 15 amino acids. Germline CDR1 is LNHDA and CDR2 is SQIVND (reference sequence). CDR3 loop: CASTPSGGAYSPLHF. The CDR3 DNA reads TGTGCCAGTACCCCGTCAGGGGGCGCGTATTCACCCCTCCACTTT.

This clone was seen once. Here the CDR3 reads CSVDIHDTSGTEAFF. For the CDR3, the DNA is TGCAGCGTTGATATCCACGATACAAGCGGGACTGAAGCTTTCTTT. The V and J genes are TRBV29-1 and TRBJ1-1; D is undetermined. The germline V and J ends were trimmed by 3 bases and 5 bases, with 19 bases remaining between them. From germline, CDR1 is SQVTM and CDR2 ANQGSEA. This CDR3 has 15 amino acids.